The 2 T cell receptor beta chains reported below all come from one sample, sequenced in a study of T cell clonality in common variable immunodeficiency. Libraries were prepared by immunoSEQ multiplex PCR; TCRdb keeps only in-frame clonotypes and omits some of them. This sample has several thousand clones and no singletons, with roughly 3.9% in the ten largest. These receptors are not linked to any known antigen. Regarding the study as a whole: Fewer deletions and N-nucleotide insertions were reportedly seen in common variable immunodeficiency TCR beta sequences.

Sequencing used peripheral blood mononuclear cells. The receptors shown here come from a human donor with common variable immunodeficiency.

This clone was recorded many times. CDR3 bases read: TGTGCCAGCACGAAGGGACTAGCGGGAGTCTCCTACGAG. It specifies CASTKGLAGVSYE. The CDR3 reads in full as CASTKGLAGVSYEQYF. The J gene is TRBJ2-7, the V gene TRBV18; TRBD2 aligns across 14 bases. The read is 3 residues too short to cover the CDR3 end, so that end is filled in from the germline J gene. Trimming took 8 bases from V and 0 from J; bases not matched to a gene: 6. CDR1 is KGHSH and CDR2 is LQKENI in the germline V gene. There are 16 residues in the CDR3.

Details on this clone: The read falls 3 residues short of the CDR3 end, and the missing part is taken from the germline J gene. The gene calls are TRBV6-1 and TRBJ2-5; D perhaps matches TRBD1 (6 bases). The CDR3 loop spans 18 amino acids. Germline CDR1 MNHNS, CDR2 SASEGT. V was pared by 2 bases and J by 6 bases, with 25 bases between. The DNA read from the CDR3 is TGTGCCAGCAGTGAACAGGCAGGGGCCATCTATAGCAAGCAGACC. Protein: CASSEQAGAIYSKQT. The entire CDR3 protein reads CASSEQAGAIYSKQTQYF.